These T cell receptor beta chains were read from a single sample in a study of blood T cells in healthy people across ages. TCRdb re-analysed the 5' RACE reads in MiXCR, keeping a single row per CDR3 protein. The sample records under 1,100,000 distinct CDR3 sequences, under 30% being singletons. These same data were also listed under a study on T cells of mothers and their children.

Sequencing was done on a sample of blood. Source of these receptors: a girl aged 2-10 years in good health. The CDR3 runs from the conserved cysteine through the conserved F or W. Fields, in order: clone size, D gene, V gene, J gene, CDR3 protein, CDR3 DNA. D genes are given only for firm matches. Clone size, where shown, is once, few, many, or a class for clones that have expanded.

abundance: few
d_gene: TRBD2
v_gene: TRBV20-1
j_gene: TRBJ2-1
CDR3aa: CSALLAGVWNEQFF
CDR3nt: TGCAGTGCTCTTCTAGCGGGAGTTTGGAATGAGCAGTTCTTC

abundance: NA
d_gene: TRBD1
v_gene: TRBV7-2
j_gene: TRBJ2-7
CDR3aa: CASSLDGTASYEQYF
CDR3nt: TGTGCCAGCAGCTTAGACGGGACAGCTTCCTACGAGCAGTACTTC

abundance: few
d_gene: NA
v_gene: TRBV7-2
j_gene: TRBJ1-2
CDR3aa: CASSPTRGDGYTF
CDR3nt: TGTGCCAGCAGCCCGACCCGGGGGGATGGCTACACCTTC

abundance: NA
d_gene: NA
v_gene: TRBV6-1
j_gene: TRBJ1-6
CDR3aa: CASGDRTLHF
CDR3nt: TGTGCCAGCGGAGACCGGACCCTCCACTTT

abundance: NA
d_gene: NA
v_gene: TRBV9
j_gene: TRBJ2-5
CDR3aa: CASSVEGRYKETQYF
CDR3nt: TGTGCCAGCAGCGTAGAGGGCCGATACAAAGAGACCCAGTACTTC

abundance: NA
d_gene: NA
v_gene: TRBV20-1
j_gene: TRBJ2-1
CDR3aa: CSARDQGGNEQFF
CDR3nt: TGCAGTGCTAGAGATCAGGGGGGCAATGAGCAGTTCTTC

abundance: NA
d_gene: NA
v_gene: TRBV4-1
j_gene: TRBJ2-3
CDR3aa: CASSQDPYGTQYF
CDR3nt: TGCGCCAGCAGCCAAGACCCCTACGGTACGCAGTATTTT

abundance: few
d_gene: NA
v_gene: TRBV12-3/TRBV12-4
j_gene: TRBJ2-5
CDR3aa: CASSRDPFLYGQETQYF
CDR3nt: TGTGCCAGCAGCCGAGACCCCTTTCTGTATGGCCAAGAGACCCAGTACTTC

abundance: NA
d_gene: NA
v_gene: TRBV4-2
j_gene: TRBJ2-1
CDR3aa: CASSQDVYGGPTEIDEQFF
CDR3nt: TGTGCCAGCAGCCAAGATGTTTACGGGGGCCCTACGGAAATCGATGAGCAGTTCTTC

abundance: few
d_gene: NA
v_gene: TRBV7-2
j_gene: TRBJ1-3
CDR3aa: CASSLAVSAGGNTIYF
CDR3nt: TGTGCCAGCAGCTTAGCGGTGTCTGCGGGTGGAAACACCATATATTTT

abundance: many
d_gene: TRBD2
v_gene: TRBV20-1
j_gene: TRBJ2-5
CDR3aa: CSARRLGGGETQYF
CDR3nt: TGCAGTGCTAGACGCCTCGGCGGGGGTGAGACCCAGTACTTC

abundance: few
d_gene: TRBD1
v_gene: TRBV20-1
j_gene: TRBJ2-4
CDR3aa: CSARKGQGKNIQYF
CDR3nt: TGCAGTGCTAGGAAGGGACAGGGCAAAAACATTCAGTACTTC

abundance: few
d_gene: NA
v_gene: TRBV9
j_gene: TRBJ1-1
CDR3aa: CASIGTEAFF
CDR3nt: TGTGCCAGCATAGGCACTGAAGCTTTCTTT

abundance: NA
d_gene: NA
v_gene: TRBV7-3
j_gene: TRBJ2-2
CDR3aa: CASSLMETGELFF
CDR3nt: TGTGCCAGCAGTTTGATGGAGACCGGGGAGCTGTTTTTT

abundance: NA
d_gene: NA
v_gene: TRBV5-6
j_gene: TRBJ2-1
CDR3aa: CASTIADNEQFF
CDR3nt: TGTGCCAGCACCATCGCCGACAATGAGCAGTTCTTC

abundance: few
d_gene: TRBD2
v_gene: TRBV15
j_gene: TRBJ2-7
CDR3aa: CATSRVSSGSFVEQYF
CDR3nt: TGTGCCACCAGCAGAGTCAGTAGCGGGAGTTTTGTAGAGCAGTACTTC